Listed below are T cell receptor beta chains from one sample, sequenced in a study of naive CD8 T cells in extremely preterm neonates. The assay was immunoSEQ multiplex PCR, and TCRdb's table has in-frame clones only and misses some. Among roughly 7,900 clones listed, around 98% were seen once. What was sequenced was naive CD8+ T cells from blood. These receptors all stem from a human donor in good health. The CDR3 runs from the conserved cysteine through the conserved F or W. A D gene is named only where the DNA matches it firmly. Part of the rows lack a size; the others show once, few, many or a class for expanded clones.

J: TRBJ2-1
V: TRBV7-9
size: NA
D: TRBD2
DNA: TGTGCCAGCACCAGGACTAGCGGCTTCAATGAGCAGTTCTTC
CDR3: CASTRTSGFNEQFF

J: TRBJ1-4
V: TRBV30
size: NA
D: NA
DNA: TGTGCCTGGAGCCTACCGCACGCAACTAATGAAAAACTGTTTTTT
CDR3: CAWSLPHATNEKLFF

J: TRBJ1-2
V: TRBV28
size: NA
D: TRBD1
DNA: TGTGCCAGCACTGAACTGGGGCAGACAGGGACTAACTATGGCTACACCTTC
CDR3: CASTELGQTGTNYGYTF

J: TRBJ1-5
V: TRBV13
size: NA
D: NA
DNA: TGTGCCAGCAGCTTGTGGGCAGACAGCAATCAGCCCCAGCATTTT
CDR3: CASSLWADSNQPQHF

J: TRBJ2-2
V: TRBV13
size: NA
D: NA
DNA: TGTGCCAGCACAGGGGCTCGCACCGGGGAGCTGTTTTTT
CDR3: CASTGARTGELFF

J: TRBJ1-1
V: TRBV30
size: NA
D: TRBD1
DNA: TGTGCCTGGAGTGTCAGGGGGAGCACTGAAGCTTTCTTT
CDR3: CAWSVRGSTEAFF

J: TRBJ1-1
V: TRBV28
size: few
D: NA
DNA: TGTGCCAGTCTCAGGGTGAGGAACACTGAAGCTTTCTTT
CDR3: CASLRVRNTEAFF

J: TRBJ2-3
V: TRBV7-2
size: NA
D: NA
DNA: TGTGCCAGCAGCTTAGAGGGGCCGTACACAGATACGCAGTATTTT
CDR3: CASSLEGPYTDTQYF

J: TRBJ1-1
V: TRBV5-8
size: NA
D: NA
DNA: TGTGCCAGCAGCTTGCCAGAGAACACTGAAGCTTTCTTT
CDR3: CASSLPENTEAFF

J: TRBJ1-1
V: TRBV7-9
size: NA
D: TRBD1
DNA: TGTGCCAGCAGTCAGGGGGCGTTCACTGAAGCTTTCTTT
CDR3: CASSQGAFTEAFF